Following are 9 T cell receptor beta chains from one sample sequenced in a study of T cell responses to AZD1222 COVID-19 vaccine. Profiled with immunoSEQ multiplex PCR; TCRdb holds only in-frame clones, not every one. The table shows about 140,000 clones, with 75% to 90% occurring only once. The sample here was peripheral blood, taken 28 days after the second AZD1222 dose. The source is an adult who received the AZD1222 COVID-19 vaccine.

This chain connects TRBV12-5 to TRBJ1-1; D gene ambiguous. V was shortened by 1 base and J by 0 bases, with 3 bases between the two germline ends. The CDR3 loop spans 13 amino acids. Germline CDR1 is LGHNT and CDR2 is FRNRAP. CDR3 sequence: CASGLDLNTEAFF. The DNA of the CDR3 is TGTGCTAGTGGTTTGGATTTGAACACTGAAGCTTTCTTT. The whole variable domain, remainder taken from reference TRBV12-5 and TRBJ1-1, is DARVTQTPRHKVTEMGQEVTMRCQPILGHNTVFWYRQTMMQGLELLAYFRNRAPLDDSGMPKDRFSAEMPDATLATLKIQPSEPRDSAVYFCASGLDLNTEAFFGQGTRLTVV.

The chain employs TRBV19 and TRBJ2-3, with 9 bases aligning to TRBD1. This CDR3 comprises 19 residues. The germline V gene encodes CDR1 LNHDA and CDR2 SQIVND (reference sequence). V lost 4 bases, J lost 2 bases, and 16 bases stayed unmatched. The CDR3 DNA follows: TGTGCCAGTAGTAAAACCGGGACAGGGAAAACAAAAGTCACAGATACGCAGTATTTT. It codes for CASSKTGTGKTKVTDTQYF.

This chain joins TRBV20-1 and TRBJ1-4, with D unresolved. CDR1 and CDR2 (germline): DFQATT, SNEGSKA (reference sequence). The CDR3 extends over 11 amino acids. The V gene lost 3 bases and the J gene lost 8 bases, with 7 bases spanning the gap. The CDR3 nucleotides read TGCAGTGCTAGGTTGGGAGAAAAACTGTTTTTT. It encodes CSARLGEKLFF.

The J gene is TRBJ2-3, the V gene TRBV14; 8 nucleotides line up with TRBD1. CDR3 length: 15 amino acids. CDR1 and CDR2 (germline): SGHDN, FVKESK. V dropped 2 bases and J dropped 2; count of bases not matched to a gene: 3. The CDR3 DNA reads TGTGCCAGCAGCCAACAGGGGGCTCCCACAGATACGCAGTATTTT. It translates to CASSQQGAPTDTQYF. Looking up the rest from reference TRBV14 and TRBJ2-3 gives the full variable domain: EAGVTQFPSHSVIEKGQTVTLRCDPISGHDNLYWYRRVMGKEIKFLLHFVKESKQDESGMPNNRFLAERTGGTYSTLKVQPAELEDSGVYFCASSQQGAPTDTQYFGPGTRLTVL.

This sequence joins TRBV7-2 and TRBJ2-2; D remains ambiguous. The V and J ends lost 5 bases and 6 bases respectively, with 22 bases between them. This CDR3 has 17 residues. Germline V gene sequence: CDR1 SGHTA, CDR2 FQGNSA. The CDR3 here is CASSVLTSALRSGELFF. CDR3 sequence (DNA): TGTGCCAGCAGCGTCCTGACGAGCGCCCTTAGATCCGGGGAGCTGTTTTTT.

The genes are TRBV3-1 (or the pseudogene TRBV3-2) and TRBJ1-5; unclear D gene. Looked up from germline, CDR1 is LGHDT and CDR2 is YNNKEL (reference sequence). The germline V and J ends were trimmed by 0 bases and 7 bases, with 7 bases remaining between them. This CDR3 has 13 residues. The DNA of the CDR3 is TGTGCCAGCAGCCAAGATACGAAGCAGCCCCAGCATTTT. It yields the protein CASSQDTKQPQHF.

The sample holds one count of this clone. CDR3 bases: TGTGCCAGCAGCCAAGGCGGAGGAGGACCAGATACGCAGTATTTT. Protein product: CASSQGGGGPDTQYF. The chain is built from TRBV3-1 (or the pseudogene TRBV3-2) and TRBJ2-3; tentative D call: TRBD2 (5 bases). V was cut by 1 base and J by 4 bases, with 12 bases left in between. Looked up from germline, CDR1 is LGHDT and CDR2 is YNNKEL (reference sequence). The CDR3 contains 15 residues.

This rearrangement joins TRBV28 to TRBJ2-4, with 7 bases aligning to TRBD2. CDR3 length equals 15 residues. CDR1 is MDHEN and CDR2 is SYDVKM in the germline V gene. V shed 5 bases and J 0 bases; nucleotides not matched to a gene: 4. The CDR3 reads CASSRGDLAKNIQYF. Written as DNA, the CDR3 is TGTGCCAGCAGTCGGGGGGACCTAGCCAAAAACATTCAGTACTTC.

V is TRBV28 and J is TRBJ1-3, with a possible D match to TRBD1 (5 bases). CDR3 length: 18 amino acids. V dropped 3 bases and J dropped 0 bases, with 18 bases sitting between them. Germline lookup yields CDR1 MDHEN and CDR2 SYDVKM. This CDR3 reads CASSLPGGGRDSGNTIYF. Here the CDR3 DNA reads TGTGCCAGCAGTTTGCCCGGGGGGGGAAGGGACTCTGGAAACACCATATATTTT.